These T cell receptor beta chains were read from a single sample in a study of T cell changes during pregnancy in multiple sclerosis. The assay was immunoSEQ multiplex PCR, and TCRdb's table has in-frame clones only and misses some. The sample holds 38,000 or so clones; 90% to 95% are singletons and the top ten take 7.8%. The specimen comprised CD8+ T cells from peripheral blood mononuclear cells, sampled before pregnancy. The receptors were sampled from a female donor with multiple sclerosis, enrolled in a pregnancy study. CDR3s include the opening cysteine and the closing phenylalanine or tryptophan. D genes are given only for firm matches. Clone size, where shown, is once, few, many, or a class for clones that have expanded.

clone size	V gene	J gene	D gene	CDR3 protein	CDR3 DNA
-	TRBV5-6	TRBJ2-1	TRBD2	CASSFWTSPNEQFF	TGTGCCAGCAGCTTCTGGACTAGCCCGAATGAGCAGTTCTTC
-	TRBV28	TRBJ1-2	-	CASSFSRGVLVNYTF	TGTGCCAGCAGTTTCTCCCGGGGGGTCCTGGTTAACTACACCTTC
-	TRBV14	TRBJ2-7	TRBD2	CASSQDPSGRPMGEQYF	TGTGCCAGCAGCCAAGATCCGAGCGGGAGGCCTATGGGCGAGCAGTACTTC
-	TRBV29-1	TRBJ2-2	-	CSGSQENTGELFF	TGCAGCGGGTCACAGGAGAACACCGGGGAGCTGTTTTTT
-	TRBV5-1	TRBJ2-7	TRBD1	CASSLGTGPLRYEQYF	TGCGCCAGCAGCTTGGGGACAGGGCCCCTCCGTTACGAGCAGTACTTC
-	TRBV6-4	TRBJ2-1	-	CASSQGKGIYNEQFF	TGTGCCAGCAGTCAAGGGAAGGGGATTTACAATGAGCAGTTCTTC
-	TRBV4-3	TRBJ1-3	-	CASSPGGALSGNTIYF	TGCGCCAGCAGCCCGGGGGGGGCCCTCTCTGGAAACACCATATATTTT
-	TRBV10-3	TRBJ2-1	-	CAISESMAAGLYNEQFF	TGTGCCATCAGTGAGTCGATGGCGGCGGGGCTCTACAATGAGCAGTTCTTC
-	TRBV7-9	TRBJ2-1	-	CASSFRAGGFGNEQFF	TGTGCCAGCAGCTTTAGAGCGGGTGGGTTTGGTAATGAGCAGTTCTTC
-	TRBV27	TRBJ2-1	-	CASSTIANEQFF	TGTGCCAGCAGTACTATCGCGAATGAGCAGTTCTTC
-	TRBV6-6	TRBJ2-4	-	CASSYSREDIQYF	TGTGCCAGCAGTTACTCAAGGGAGGACATTCAGTACTTC
-	TRBV27	TRBJ2-5	TRBD2	CASRDETSGKETQYF	TGTGCCAGCAGGGACGAGACTAGCGGAAAAGAGACCCAGTACTTC
few	TRBV9	TRBJ2-5	-	CASSGGGLPGETQYF	TGTGCCAGCAGCGGCGGAGGGCTCCCGGGGGAGACCCAGTACTTC
-	TRBV6-5	TRBJ1-6	-	CASTLTGNSPLHF	TGTGCCAGCACCCTTACGGGGAATTCACCCCTCCACTTT
-	TRBV7-4	TRBJ2-1	TRBD2	CASSFSTGTNYNEQFF	TGTGCCAGCAGCTTCTCCACCGGGACTAATTACAATGAGCAGTTCTTC
-	TRBV7-8	TRBJ2-7	TRBD1	CASSHWTGATSPYEQYF	TGTGCCAGCAGCCACTGGACAGGGGCGACGAGCCCCTACGAGCAGTACTTC
-	TRBV28	TRBJ2-5	-	CASIGVGLGGVQYF	TGTGCCAGCATCGGCGTGGGGTTAGGAGGGGTCCAGTACTTC
-	TRBV27	TRBJ2-2	-	CASSPLQGPGELFF	TGTGCCAGCAGTCCCTTACAGGGTCCCGGGGAGCTGTTTTTT
-	TRBV27	TRBJ1-1	-	CASSFGLNTEAFF	TGTGCCAGCAGTTTTGGCTTGAACACTGAAGCTTTCTTT
-	TRBV6-5	TRBJ2-2	-	CASSPYRDTGELFF	TGTGCCAGCAGTCCATACAGGGACACCGGGGAGCTGTTTTTT
-	TRBV7-9	TRBJ2-1	TRBD1	CASSFGQGEGNEQFF	TGTGCCAGCAGCTTCGGGCAGGGGGAAGGGAATGAGCAGTTCTTC
-	TRBV6-5	TRBJ2-5	-	CASSYQDSDGETQYF	TGTGCCAGCAGTTACCAGGACTCGGACGGGGAGACCCAGTACTTC
-	TRBV30	TRBJ2-1	TRBD2	CAWAAGDSNEQFF	TGTGCCTGGGCGGCGGGAGACTCCAATGAGCAGTTCTTC
-	TRBV6-4	TRBJ2-1	TRBD2	CASSDSRGGPNEQFF	TGTGCCAGCAGTGACTCGAGGGGAGGGCCAAATGAGCAGTTCTTC
few	TRBV7-8	TRBJ2-1	TRBD2	CASGGLAGYNEQFF	TGTGCCAGCGGGGGACTAGCGGGATACAATGAGCAGTTCTTC
-	TRBV28	TRBJ1-4	TRBD1	CASNAGTGGRIEKLFF	TGTGCCAGCAATGCCGGGACAGGGGGACGAATTGAAAAACTGTTTTTT
-	TRBV19	TRBJ2-1	-	CASSGSSYNEQFF	TGTGCCAGTAGCGGGAGCTCCTACAATGAGCAGTTCTTC
-	TRBV4-3	TRBJ1-1	-	CASSQGAQTVGEAFF	TGCGCCAGCAGCCAAGGGGCTCAGACAGTGGGTGAAGCTTTCTTT
-	TRBV27	TRBJ1-1	-	CASRISARTEAFF	TGTGCCAGCAGAATCAGCGCAAGGACTGAAGCTTTCTTT
-	TRBV7-9	TRBJ1-2	TRBD1	CASSSHRGGYTF	TGTGCCAGCAGCTCCCACAGGGGGGGCTACACCTTC
once	TRBV27	TRBJ1-6	TRBD1	CASSRGLGPLHF	TGTGCCAGCAGCAGGGGGCTGGGGCCCCTCCACTTT
-	TRBV11-2	TRBJ1-1	TRBD1	CASSLSGTGNTEAFF	TGTGCCAGCAGCTTGTCCGGGACAGGGAACACTGAAGCTTTCTTT
-	TRBV5-4	TRBJ1-1	TRBD1	CASSSGPGTGGRSTEAFF	TGTGCCAGCAGCTCGGGCCCCGGGACAGGGGGCCGAAGCACTGAAGCTTTCTTT
-	TRBV7-2	TRBJ2-3	TRBD2	CASSLSSGGTDTQYF	TGTGCCAGCAGCTTATCTAGCGGTGGCACAGATACGCAGTATTTT
-	TRBV11-2	TRBJ1-1	TRBD1	CASSFGQGWNTEAFF	TGTGCCAGCAGCTTCGGACAGGGATGGAACACTGAAGCTTTCTTT
-	TRBV12-5	TRBJ1-1	-	CASGLILSGHTEAFF	TGTGCTAGTGGTTTGATCCTCTCGGGTCACACTGAAGCTTTCTTT
-	TRBV27	TRBJ1-2	TRBD1	CASSLWGTGSYGYTF	TGTGCCAGCAGTTTATGGGGGACAGGGTCTTATGGCTACACCTTC
once	TRBV11-2	TRBJ2-7	-	CASSASSYEQYF	TGTGCCAGCAGCGCCAGCTCCTACGAGCAGTACTTC
-	TRBV9	TRBJ2-1	TRBD2	CASSVDGGTYNEQFF	TGTGCCAGCAGCGTAGACGGGGGGACCTACAATGAGCAGTTCTTC
-	TRBV14	TRBJ2-1	TRBD2	CASSPPGLAEYNEQFF	TGTGCCAGCAGCCCTCCCGGACTAGCGGAATACAATGAGCAGTTCTTC
-	TRBV6-5	TRBJ2-1	-	CASSHGGYNEQFF	TGTGCCAGCAGTCACGGGGGTTACAATGAGCAGTTCTTC
-	TRBV28	TRBJ2-3	-	CASSLGGGGGADTQYF	TGTGCCAGCAGTTTAGGGGGAGGGGGAGGCGCAGATACGCAGTATTTT
-	TRBV11-3	TRBJ2-1	TRBD1	CASSSRDSLDPSYNEQFF	TGTGCCAGCAGCTCCCGGGACAGTCTAGACCCTTCCTACAATGAGCAGTTCTTC
-	TRBV4-1	TRBJ2-1	-	CASSENAGTQLGEQFF	TGCGCCAGCAGCGAAAACGCCGGGACACAGCTAGGTGAGCAGTTCTTC
-	TRBV21-1	TRBJ2-1	-	CASSIRKSGGLSSYNEQFF	TGTGCCAGCAGCATCAGGAAGTCAGGGGGCTTGAGCTCCTACAATGAGCAGTTCTTC
-	TRBV29-1	TRBJ2-2	-	CSVPRQNTGELFF	TGCAGCGTTCCCAGGCAGAACACCGGGGAGCTGTTTTTT
-	TRBV28	TRBJ1-1	TRBD1	CASSLITGDPGGTEAFF	TGTGCCAGCAGTTTGATAACAGGGGACCCCGGGGGCACTGAAGCTTTCTTT
-	TRBV9	TRBJ1-1	-	CASGPLRANTEAFF	TGTGCCAGCGGTCCTCTCAGGGCGAACACTGAAGCTTTCTTT
-	TRBV9	TRBJ2-3	TRBD2	CASSVPTAGRATDTQYF	TGTGCCAGCAGCGTACCGACTGCCGGGAGGGCCACAGATACGCAGTATTTT
-	TRBV6-4	TRBJ2-7	-	CASGCEITYEQYF	TGTGCCAGCGGTTGCGAGATTACGTACGAGCAGTACTTC
-	TRBV5-1	TRBJ2-7	TRBD1	CASSSWTGSAYEQYF	TGCGCCAGCAGCTCCTGGACAGGGTCGGCGTACGAGCAGTACTTC
once	TRBV29-1	TRBJ2-7	-	CSVEDPVAEEYEQYF	TGCAGCGTTGAAGATCCAGTAGCGGAGGAATACGAGCAGTACTTC
-	TRBV6-5	TRBJ2-1	-	CASSSAYNEQFF	TGTGCCAGCAGTTCCGCCTACAATGAGCAGTTCTTC